This TCR beta chain was identified in a study of blood T cell repertoires in COVID-19 (TCRdb year 2020). The study in broad terms: The collaborator samples originated in the United States, Italy and Spain and spanned the acute and convalescent phases of COVID-19. The repertoires were released in a freely available public database intended as a resource for research on the immune response to SARS-CoV-2. Deeply sampled blood TCRbeta repertoires from subjects exposed to, actively infected with, or recovered from COVID-19 were included in the dataset. The sample metadata nearly always contained a de-identified subject ID, COVID-19 status, age in years and sex. The prospective study material was composed of cDNA or gDNA derived from T cells, B-cell-depleted T cells, or PBMCs. The samples were drawn from two sources: the first 160 participants of the ongoing ImmuneRACE study, and about 1,300 subjects contributed by 6 global collaborators. HLA class I and class II types, where available, came from metadata supplied by the sample provider rather than from assay-based typing.

In its sample, this clone was seen a few times. What antigen it recognizes has not been identified. Base-call qualities are not available, and no considerably larger clone is one nucleotide away. TCRbeta CDR3 regions were amplified from genomic DNA using the immunoSEQ Assay, a bias-controlled multiplex PCR. In the authors' own workflow: Within the assay, amplification of reference gene primers was used to estimate how many nucleated cells each sample contained. To quantify the absolute abundance of each unique TCRbeta CDR3 rearrangement, sequence reads were collapsed and filtered. For each sample, productive Simpson clonality was calculated as the square root of Simpson's diversity index over productive rearrangements. TCRdb obtained this table from immuneACCESS and retained in-frame rearrangements with V and J assigned. These tables miss some clones; where compared with another copy, unresolved V genes account for less than half of the shortfall, and the remainder is unexplained. D and trimming come from the DNA, and the V and J calls and clone size come from that table. The sample includes about 250,000 clones, with over 65% observed a single time. In total, the top ten clones hold 3% to 3.5% of the sample.

Each collaborating institution followed its own protocols to collect whole blood in K2EDTA tubes. Collaborator samples were shipped for TCRbeta analysis as frozen whole blood, isolated PBMCs, or DNA extracted from either sample type. The CDR1 and CDR2 encoded by the germline V gene are SNHLY and FYNNEI. The CDR3 spans 15 residues, from the cysteine through the phenylalanine. The DNA shown is the 45-base CDR3, in frame from base 1. V gives up 1 base and J gives up 4 bases, and the segment between their germline ends measures 11 bases. The full study reports these points: Clinical and demographic metadata were provided uncurated, with the amount varying by source and participant.

The sequence was obtained from a woman of 80 years or more with acute or convalescent COVID-19. Input material: peripheral blood. This chain is built from TRBV2 and TRBJ2-1; the best D guess is TRBD1, with 6 bases matching. The CDR3 here reads CASSEDRTDYNEQFF. The DNA sequence follows: TGTGCCAGCAGTGAAGATCGGACAGATTACAATGAGCAGTTCTTC.